A single sample is the source of the 27 T cell receptor beta chains below, sequenced in a study of prognosis after radiotherapy for stage I lung cancer. Genomic DNA was the source, and TCR beta CDR3 was amplified from it by two-round multiplex PCR. The first PCR round targeted every TRBV and TRBJ gene with specific primers. From the multiplex PCR reads, TCRdb called clonotypes with MiXCR, one entry per CDR3 protein. Of about 24,000 distinct CDR3 sequences in the sample, 35% to 40% were seen once. This material consisted of PBMCs, taken before or after stereotactic body radiation therapy (not recorded which). These TCRs come from a donor at least 50 years old with non-small cell lung cancer.

This clonotype was recorded many times. The chain joins TRBV12-3 or TRBV12-4 to TRBJ2-1; either TRBD1 or TRBD2 may supply D (5 bases each). V shed 4 bases and J shed 1 base, with 11 bases lying between them. The CDR3 is made up of 15 amino acids. The CDR3 DNA reads as TGTGCCAGCAGTTCCCGGGACCCTTCCTACAATGAGCAGTTCTTC. It yields the protein CASSSRDPSYNEQFF.

The rearrangement links TRBV6-1 to TRBJ2-7, with D perhaps matching TRBD2 (6 bases). V was clipped by 0 bases and J by 3 bases, with 15 bases between them. The CDR3 runs to 16 residues. Germline V lookup: CDR1 MNHNS, CDR2 SASEGT. The CDR3 loop reads CASSEASFSGDYEQYF. In DNA form, the CDR3 reads TGTGCCAGCAGTGAAGCGTCTTTTAGCGGAGACTACGAGCAGTACTTC.

In its sample, this clonotype was seen many times. V usage is TRBV19 and J usage is TRBJ2-5; possible D gene TRBD1, 6 bases. The germline gives CDR1 LNHDA, CDR2 SQIVND (reference sequence). The CDR3 consists of 14 residues. The V end was cut by 5 bases, the J end by 2 bases, with 12 bases between. The CDR3 sequence is CASSPRTVQETQYF. The DNA for the CDR3 is TGTGCCAGTAGTCCCAGGACAGTTCAAGAGACCCAGTACTTC.

This clonotype was seen repeatedly, ten times or more. The chain combines TRBV7-8 with TRBJ2-1; 12 nucleotides match TRBD2. The junction had 5 bases not matched to a gene; V was cut back by 0 bases and J by 2 bases. The CDR3 consists of 18 residues. Germline V gene sequence: CDR1 SGHVS, CDR2 FQNEAQ. The CDR3 region is CASSLATRTSGTYNEQFF. CDR3 DNA sequence: TGTGCCAGCAGCTTAGCAACACGGACTAGCGGGACCTACAATGAGCAGTTCTTC.

Turning to this clonotype: A read error is likely here: a far larger clone is one base away. The chain recombines TRBV6-4 with TRBJ1-2; TRBD1 aligns across 7 bases. The CDR3 contains 16 residues. Germline V gene data show CDR1 as MRHNA and CDR2 as SNTAGT. Here the CDR3 reads CASSSPGQLNFYVYTF. The CDR3 DNA sequence: TGTGCCAGCAGTTCACCGGGACAGCTGAATTTCTATGTCTACACCTTC.

This clonotype was recorded many times. In DNA, the CDR3 is TGTGCCACCAGTGATCCCATGATAAATGAGCAGTTCTTC. Its protein product is CATSDPMINEQFF. The chain carries TRBV24-1 and TRBJ2-1; no clear D gene. CDR3 length: 13 residues. Trimming took 3 bases from V and 7 from J, leaving 9 bases between them. Germline V CDR1 and CDR2: KGHDR, SFDVKD.

Many counts were recorded for this clonotype. The chain is built from TRBV19 and TRBJ2-4, with 11 bases aligning to TRBD2. The CDR3 extends over 15 amino acids. From germline, CDR1 is LNHDA and CDR2 SQIVND (reference sequence). J gave up 0 bases and V 5 bases, and 0 bases lay outside the gene matches. This chain's CDR3 is CASSGTSGAKNIQYF. The DNA for the CDR3 is TGTGCCAGTAGTGGGACTAGCGGAGCCAAAAACATTCAGTACTTC.

Many counts were recorded for this clonotype. The V gene is TRBV20-1, the J gene TRBJ2-7; D is unclear. V was pared by 3 bases and J by 3 bases, with 12 bases between. This CDR3 region has 13 residues. CDR1 and CDR2 (germline): DFQATT, SNEGSKA (reference sequence). CDR3 loop: CSASTSVNYEQYF. CDR3 DNA: TGCAGTGCTAGTACGTCAGTAAACTACGAGCAGTACTTC.

This clonotype was observed at least ten times. The chain joins TRBV18 to TRBJ1-5; 9 bases map to TRBD1. CDR3 length: 16 amino acids. V dropped 0 bases and J dropped 4; count of bases not matched to a gene: 4. Per germline, CDR1 KGHSH and CDR2 LQKENI. This CDR3 is CASSPPGTGINQPQHF. The CDR3 DNA is TGTGCCAGCTCACCACCCGGGACAGGGATTAATCAGCCCCAGCATTTT.

This clonotype was seen many times. The V gene is TRBV6-2 or TRBV6-3, the J gene TRBJ2-2; 15 nucleotides agree with TRBD2. Unmatched junction bases numbered 5, after V lost 6 bases and J lost 6 bases. This CDR3 has 16 residues. CDR1 is MNHEY, CDR2 SVGEGT, per germline. CDR3 loop: CASRSGTSGRSGELFF. The CDR3, as DNA: TGTGCCAGCAGATCCGGGACTAGCGGGAGGTCCGGGGAGCTGTTTTTT.

The sample holds many counts of this clonotype. The chain links TRBV13 to TRBJ2-1, with 15 bases that match TRBD2. The germline V gene encodes CDR1 PRHDT and CDR2 FYEKMQ (reference sequence). After removal of 7 bases from V and 1 base from J, the junction contained 8 bases not matched to a gene. The CDR3 runs to 18 residues. CDR3 coding DNA: TGTGCCAGCACCCCACTAGGACTAGCGGGAGGGTCCTACAATGAGCAGTTCTTC. It encodes CASTPLGLAGGSYNEQFF.

The V call is TRBV20-1, the J call TRBJ2-2; D is possibly TRBD2 (6 bases). The length of the CDR3 is 14 residues. The ends were cut back, 1 base at V and 5 bases at J, with 11 bases in the middle. Germline loops: CDR1 DFQATT, CDR2 SNEGSKA (reference sequence). CDR3 DNA: TGCAGTGCTAGAGTGGGGGGTAGGACCGGGGAGCTGTTTTTT. It yields the protein CSARVGGRTGELFF.

This clonotype was recorded many times. The chain combines TRBV18 with TRBJ2-1, with 10 bases identical to TRBD2. The CDR3 is made up of 15 amino acids. V lost 5 bases to trimming and J lost 10 bases; unmatched junction nucleotides: 11. Germline values: CDR1 KGHSH, CDR2 LQKENI. CDR3 loop: CASSVGTSATREQFF. Here the CDR3 DNA reads TGTGCCAGCTCAGTCGGGACTAGCGCGACGAGGGAGCAGTTCTTC.

The chain uses TRBV6-4 and TRBJ2-7; D is possibly TRBD1 or TRBD2 (5 bases each). CDR1 is MRHNA, CDR2 SNTAGT, per germline. The CDR3 length is 14 residues. V was cut by 6 bases and J by 3 bases, with 15 bases left in between. This CDR3 reads CASSPSGGFYEQYF. Written as DNA, the CDR3 is TGTGCCAGCAGCCCATCTGGGGGATTCTACGAGCAGTACTTC.

The chain is built from TRBV20-1 and TRBJ1-2; possible D gene TRBD1, 5 bases. The CDR3 is 14 amino acids. From germline, CDR1 is DFQATT and CDR2 SNEGSKA (reference sequence). The V end was cut by 3 bases, the J end by 4 bases, with 15 bases between. CDR3 sequence reads: CSARGVRETYGYTF. The CDR3 bases are TGCAGTGCTAGGGGGGTCCGGGAAACCTATGGCTACACCTTC.

This clonotype was detected ten times or more. The rearrangement uses TRBV6-9 and TRBJ1-1, with TRBD1 as a possible D gene (5 bases). Trimming took off 3 bases at V and 12 bases at J, with 20 bases between the two ends. There are 14 residues in the CDR3. Germline lookup yields CDR1 MNHGY and CDR2 SVAAGI. The CDR3 DNA is TGTGCCAGCAGTTACTCAATAGCCAGGACACCCACTTTCTTT. Translating gives CASSYSIARTPTFF.

The sample holds many counts of this clonotype. Germline and junction disagree at one end, which may indicate a read error. The chain combines TRBV7-8 with TRBJ2-5; 8 bases line up with TRBD1. The germline gives CDR1 SGHVS, CDR2 FQNEAQ. This CDR3 spans 11 amino acids. Here the CDR3 reads CASSSGQGLGF. Written as DNA, the CDR3 is TGTGCCAGCAGCTCTGGACAGGGCCTAGGGTTC.

This clonotype was seen many times. The J gene is TRBJ2-1, the V gene TRBV12-5; D might be TRBD2 (7 bases). Trimming pared 0 bases from V and 4 bases from J, leaving 31 bases between. The germline CDR1 and CDR2 sequences are LGHNT and FRNRAP. The CDR3 length is 22 residues. CDR3: CASGLVVGRQALGGSPYNEQFF. The CDR3 bases are TGTGCTAGTGGTTTGGTAGTCGGGCGACAGGCTCTCGGCGGGAGTCCTTACAATGAGCAGTTCTTC. The whole variable domain, remainder taken from reference TRBV12-5 and TRBJ2-1, is DARVTQTPRHKVTEMGQEVTMRCQPILGHNTVFWYRQTMMQGLELLAYFRNRAPLDDSGMPKDRFSAEMPDATLATLKIQPSEPRDSAVYFCASGLVVGRQALGGSPYNEQFFGPGTRLTVL.

The chain has TRBV6-2 or TRBV6-3 and TRBJ2-2; D possibly matches TRBD1 or TRBD2 (7 bases each). The CDR3 is made up of 16 amino acids. Looked up from germline, CDR1 is MNHEY and CDR2 is SVGEGT. Deletions cut 6 bases from V and 2 bases from J, with 16 bases between. The CDR3 coding sequence is TGTGCCAGCAGCAAGGGAGGGGGCTGTAACACCGGGGAGCTGTTTTTT. Its translation is CASSKGGGCNTGELFF.

This clonotype was counted only a few times. The V and J genes are TRBV7-6 and TRBJ2-7, with D perhaps being TRBD1 or TRBD2 (7 bases each). Deletions cut 2 bases from V and 7 bases from J, with 21 bases between. This CDR3 is 16 amino acids long. Germline V CDR1 and CDR2: SGHVS, FNYEAQ. In DNA form, the CDR3 reads TGTGCCAGCAGCTTATTTATCGGCCAGGGGGGGAGTGAGCAGTACTTC. Its protein product is CASSLFIGQGGSEQYF.

This clonotype was recorded many times. The chain is built from TRBV20-1 and TRBJ2-1, with D possibly being TRBD1 (7 bases). The germline V gene encodes CDR1 DFQATT and CDR2 SNEGSKA (reference sequence). Trimming shortened V by 1 base and J by 10 bases, and 17 bases separated the two germline ends. The CDR3 consists of 14 residues. The CDR3 protein is CSARVLVAGGEQFF. In DNA form, the CDR3 reads TGCAGTGCTAGAGTACTTGTGGCAGGGGGGGAGCAGTTCTTC.

A single count supports this clonotype. One junction end does not reproduce the germline sequence, and a read error may be involved. J is TRBJ2-2 and V is TRBV6-4, with TRBD2 as a possible D gene (5 bases). CDR1 and CDR2 (germline): MRHNA, SNTAGT. The CDR3 spans 14 residues. This CDR3 is CASSVHENAGELLF. CDR3 nucleotide sequence: TGTGCCAGCAGTGTGCACGAGAACGCCGGGGAGCTGCTTTTT.

The sample holds a few counts of this clonotype. The chain is built from TRBV20-1 and TRBJ2-3, with 8 bases lining up with TRBD2. V lost 4 bases, J lost 5 bases, and 14 bases stayed unmatched. This CDR3 has 16 residues. Per germline, CDR1 DFQATT and CDR2 SNEGSKA (reference sequence). The CDR3 loop reads CSATRGSGIKQDTQYF. The CDR3 DNA reads TGCAGTGCTACCCGGGGTAGCGGGATTAAGCAAGATACGCAGTATTTT.

This clonotype was recorded many times. The chain combines TRBV7-8 with TRBJ1-6; D is uncertain. Looked up from germline, CDR1 is SGHVS and CDR2 is FQNEAQ. The CDR3 has 15 amino acids. V was cut by 2 bases and J by 7 bases, with 12 bases left in between. In DNA, the CDR3 is TGTGCCAGCAGCTTATTCGGCCAGAGGAATTCACCCCTCCACTTT. It yields the protein CASSLFGQRNSPLHF.

CDR3 coding DNA: TGTGCCTGGAGCAGAAAGAATGAGCAGTTCTTC. This sequence encodes CAWSRKNEQFF. The rearrangement links TRBV30 to TRBJ2-1; D gene ambiguous. The length of the CDR3 is 11 residues. Germline assignment: CDR1 GTSNPN and CDR2 SVGIG (reference sequence). V was trimmed by 3 bases and J by 7 bases, leaving 7 bases between them.

This clonotype has ten or more counts. The CDR3 bases are TGTGCCAGCACCAGACTAGCGGGAGATGAGCAGTTCTTC. Its translation: CASTRLAGDEQFF. The rearrangement uses TRBV2 and TRBJ2-1; 12 positions match TRBD2. CDR3 length: 13 residues. With 7 bases clipped from V and 8 bases from J, the junction kept 3 bases outside the gene matches. Germline CDR1 reads SNHLY; CDR2 reads FYNNEI.

This clonotype was seen at least ten times. V is TRBV6-2 or TRBV6-3 and J is TRBJ2-7; 9 nucleotides line up with TRBD1. The V segment lost 6 bases and the J segment 4 bases; nucleotides outside the gene matches: 7. CDR1 is MNHEY, CDR2 SVGEGT, per germline. This CDR3 is built from 14 residues. CDR3 sequence reads: CASRYPGQGYEQYF. CDR3 nucleotides: TGTGCCAGCAGATACCCAGGACAGGGGTACGAGCAGTACTTC.